The present entry profiles one T cell receptor (beta chain) with its context. Its antigen remains unidentified. This CDR3 region has 14 residues. Per germline, CDR1 SQVTM and CDR2 ANQGSEA. The V segment lost 7 bases and the J segment 0 bases; nucleotides outside the gene matches: 4. MiXCR was run by TCRdb on the RT-PCR reads, yielding one entry per CDR3 protein. The sample shows roughly 520,000 distinct CDR3 sequences, 25% of them seen only once. The data were obtained in a study of response to subunit inactivated influenza vaccine. Notes on the study in general: Authors suggested that a seasonal influenza vaccination recruits few new T cells each time.

The TCR comes from a man between 45 and 60 years old who received an inactivated influenza vaccine. Specimen: CD4+ T cells sorted from PBMCs, collected roughly 5 days after vaccination. The V call is TRBV29-1, the J call TRBJ1-3, with 9 bases that match TRBD1. The CDR3 sequence: CSATGGLSGNTIYF. The CDR3 DNA is TGCAGCGCCACAGGGGGCCTCTCTGGAAACACCATATATTTT.